This record concerns one TCR beta chain sequence. CDR1 and CDR2 (germline): SGHRS, YFSETQ. V gave up 0 bases and J gave up 3 bases, with 9 bases separating them. The CDR3 totals 15 residues. This specimen belongs to a study of T-cell memory formation after mild COVID-19. TCRdb passed the 5' RACE reads through MiXCR, listing each CDR3 protein once. The sample includes roughly 580,000 distinct CDR3 sequences, around 17% seen only once; the top ten take around 12%. The sequence came from an adult woman who had mild COVID-19 (a few samples of this study predate the infection). Cell type and time point are not known. J is TRBJ2-2 and V is TRBV5-1; no firm D call. The sequencing sample was made of PBMCs or a T cell subset sorted from them (not recorded which). CDR3 DNA: TGCGCCAGCAGCTTGGACGGGTTGGACACCGGGGAGCTGTTTTTT. This codes for CASSLDGLDTGELFF.